Shown below are 28 T cell receptor beta chains from a single sample sequenced in a study of blood T cell repertoires in COVID-19. The protocol was immunoSEQ multiplex PCR, while the TCRdb copy is restricted to in-frame clones and leaves out a portion. The sample shows 270,000 or so clones, 89% of them seen only once. Material for sequencing was peripheral blood. The receptors come from a woman in her 40s who had recovered from COVID-19.

This chain uses TRBV28 with TRBJ2-7, with TRBD2 identical over 8 bases. The germline V gene encodes CDR1 MDHEN and CDR2 SYDVKM. This CDR3 contains 15 residues. J was trimmed by 2 bases and V by 3 bases; bases with no gene match: 6. The chain's CDR3 is CASSLLPGGAYEQYF. In nucleotides, the CDR3 is TGTGCCAGCAGTTTGCTTCCCGGGGGGGCCTACGAGCAGTACTTC.

This chain uses TRBV28 with TRBJ2-7, with D maybe TRBD2 (6 bases). Between the trimmed V and J ends, which lost 5 bases and 0 bases, there was a span of 14 bases. This CDR3 comprises 15 residues. The germline CDR1 and CDR2 sequences are MDHEN and SYDVKM. Here the CDR3 reads CASSLPRDFSYEQYF. The CDR3 region has the DNA TGTGCCAGCAGTCTACCCAGGGACTTCTCCTACGAGCAGTACTTC.

V usage is TRBV10-1 and J usage is TRBJ2-1; 11 nucleotides line up with TRBD1. The CDR3 runs 13 residues. V lost 6 bases to trimming and J lost 10 bases; unmatched junction nucleotides: 5. Per germline, CDR1 WNHNN and CDR2 SYGVQD (reference sequence). CDR3 in amino acids: CASSPGQGDEQFF. The CDR3 nucleotides are TGCGCCAGCAGCCCGGGACAGGGGGACGAGCAGTTCTTC.

V usage is TRBV6-5 and J usage is TRBJ1-4, with D perhaps matching TRBD1 (5 bases). Looked up from germline, CDR1 is MNHEY and CDR2 is SVGAGI. The CDR3 runs to 15 residues. V lost 0 bases, J lost 7 bases, and 12 bases lay in between. For the CDR3, the DNA is TGTGCCAGCAGTTACTCAGGCTTGGGGGGTGAAAAACTGTTTTTT. Protein sequence: CASSYSGLGGEKLFF.

The chain carries TRBV6-2 or TRBV6-3 and TRBJ2-3; weak D call: TRBD2 (5 bases). The germline gives CDR1 MNHEY, CDR2 SVGEGT. The CDR3 is 16 residues long. V lost 4 bases and J lost 2, with 16 bases in between. In DNA, the CDR3 is TGTGCCAGCAGTTCTGATTCTCCGGGAACCACAGATACGCAGTATTTT. Protein: CASSSDSPGTTDTQYF.

The J gene is TRBJ1-1, the V gene TRBV5-1; 7 positions agree with TRBD1. The CDR3 is 15 residues long. Looked up from germline, CDR1 is SGHRS and CDR2 is YFSETQ. Losses at the gene ends were 4 bases for V and 0 bases for J; bases not matched to a gene: 6. The CDR3 coding sequence is TGCGCCAGCAGCAAAACCGGGACAGTGAACACTGAAGCTTTCTTT. Encoded protein: CASSKTGTVNTEAFF.

This chain links TRBV6-5 with TRBJ2-2; 7 bases align to TRBD1. Germline CDR1 reads MNHEY; CDR2 reads SVGAGI. This CDR3 comprises 16 residues. V dropped 2 bases and J dropped 1; count of bases not matched to a gene: 4. As DNA, the CDR3 is TGTGCCAGCAGTTACCCCCGACAGGGGAACACCGGGGAGCTGTTTTTT. Translation: CASSYPRQGNTGELFF.

This chain links TRBV29-1 with TRBJ2-3, with no clear D. Trimming removed 4 bases from V and 4 bases from J, with 15 bases in between. The CDR3 has 14 residues. In germline, CDR1 is SQVTM, CDR2 ANQGSEA. The CDR3 region is CSVVTRTLADTQYF. CDR3 DNA: TGCAGCGTTGTAACGCGAACCTTGGCAGATACGCAGTATTTT.

V and J are TRBV19 and TRBJ1-4, with D possibly matching TRBD1 (5 bases). The CDR3 is made up of 15 amino acids. CDR1 is LNHDA and CDR2 is SQIVND in the germline V gene (reference sequence). V lost 6 bases, J lost 4 bases, and 15 bases lay in between. The CDR3 loop reads CASRDSPNLNEKLFF. For the CDR3, the DNA is TGTGCCAGTAGAGACAGCCCCAACCTTAATGAAAAACTGTTTTTT. The variable domain in full, completed from reference TRBV19 and TRBJ1-4, reads DGGITQSPKYLFRKEGQNVTLSCEQNLNHDAMYWYRQDPGQGLRLIYYSQIVNDFQKGDIAEGYSVSREKKESFPLTVTSAQKNPTAFYLCASRDSPNLNEKLFFGSGTQLSVL.

This clone appeared once. The chain joins TRBV7-3 to TRBJ1-1, with D tentatively TRBD1 (5 bases). Germline CDR1 is SGHTA and CDR2 is FQGTGA. V was clipped by 2 bases and J by 0 bases, with 10 bases between them. CDR3 length: 15 amino acids. This chain's CDR3 is CASSLLGQMNTEAFF. The CDR3 nucleotides read TGTGCCAGCAGCTTACTGGGGCAGATGAACACTGAAGCTTTCTTT.

CDR3 residues: CASVGTGVNYGYTF. DNA of the CDR3: TGTGCCAGCGTCGGGACAGGAGTAAACTATGGCTACACCTTC. The rearrangement uses TRBV2 and TRBJ1-2; TRBD1 agrees at 8 bases. The CDR3 runs 14 residues. CDR1 SNHLY and CDR2 FYNNEI come from the germline V gene. The V segment lost 8 bases and the J segment 2 bases; nucleotides outside the gene matches: 7.

The CDR3 here is CASSTSGGAHEQFF. The CDR3 nucleotides are TGTGCCAGCAGCACTAGCGGGGGGGCACATGAGCAGTTCTTC. The rearrangement joins TRBV28 to TRBJ2-1; 13 nucleotides match TRBD2. CDR1 and CDR2 (germline): MDHEN, SYDVKM. The V gene end was trimmed by 6 bases and the J gene end by 8 bases; junction bases not matched to a gene: 4. The CDR3 runs to 14 residues.

The V call is TRBV3-1 (or the pseudogene TRBV3-2), the J call TRBJ2-7; 9 bases align to TRBD1. Unmatched junction bases numbered 4, after V lost 0 bases and J lost 4 bases. This CDR3 is 15 amino acids long. Germline values: CDR1 LGHDT, CDR2 YNNKEL (reference sequence). Here the CDR3 reads CASSQDRGQGYEQYF. CDR3 DNA: TGTGCCAGCAGCCAAGATCGGGGACAGGGTTACGAGCAGTACTTC.

V and J are TRBV9 and TRBJ2-2, with 10 bases matching TRBD2. This CDR3 spans 14 amino acids. V lost 2 bases to trimming and J lost 7 bases; unmatched junction nucleotides: 2. Germline V lookup: CDR1 SGDLS, CDR2 YYNGEE. CDR3 DNA sequence: TGTGCCAGCAGCGTCCTAGCGGGAGTCGGGGAGCTGTTTTTT. It is translated as CASSVLAGVGELFF. The variable domain in full, with the rest retrieved from reference TRBV9 and TRBJ2-2, is DSGVTQTPKHLITATGQRVTLRCSPRSGDLSVYWYQQSLDQGLQFLIQYYNGEERAKGNILERFSAQQFPDLHSELNLSSLELGDSALYFCASSVLAGVGELFFGEGSRLTVL.

This clone was seen once. The V call is TRBV25-1, the J call TRBJ2-7; 7 positions match TRBD1. The germline CDR1 and CDR2 sequences are MGHDK and SYGVNS. Trimming removed 8 bases from V and 5 bases from J; junction bases left unmatched: 15. The CDR3 has 15 residues. CDR3 coding DNA: TGTGCCAGCCCGCAAAAGGGGACAGTTAACCACGAGCAGTACTTC. Translating it yields CASPQKGTVNHEQYF.

This clone was seen more than once but under ten times. The chain combines TRBV5-1 with TRBJ1-1; 7 nucleotides align to TRBD1. From germline, CDR1 is SGHRS and CDR2 YFSETQ. J lost 4 bases, V lost 5 bases, and 5 bases had no gene match. The CDR3 totals 13 residues. As DNA, the CDR3 is TGCGCCAGCAGGACAGGGCTACTCACTGAAGCTTTCTTT. Its protein is CASRTGLLTEAFF.

The chain joins TRBV10-3 to TRBJ2-7; perhaps TRBD2 as D (7 bases). The CDR3 runs 12 residues. Between the trimmed V and J ends, which lost 5 bases and 6 bases, there was a span of 11 bases. Germline V lookup: CDR1 ENHRY, CDR2 SYGVKD. CDR3 protein: CAISRGEGEQYV. The CDR3 nucleotides read TGTGCCATCAGTAGGGGGGAGGGCGAGCAGTACGTC.

The chain uses TRBV5-1 and TRBJ2-5; TRBD2 aligns across 11 bases. The CDR3 runs 18 residues. Trimming removed 4 bases from V and 5 bases from J; junction bases left unmatched: 16. Looked up from germline, CDR1 is SGHRS and CDR2 is YFSETQ. Here the CDR3 DNA reads TGCGCCAGCAGCCGCGACCCTCGTAGCGGGGGGGCTGGGGAGACCCAGTACTTC. It specifies CASSRDPRSGGAGETQYF.

With respect to this clone: Germline and junction disagree at one end, which may indicate a read error. The chain uses TRBV10-1 and TRBJ2-5; D not resolved. The CDR3 length is 9 residues. CDR1 is WNHNN, CDR2 SYGVQD, per germline (reference sequence). The CDR3 DNA reads TGCGCCAGCCTAGAGGCCCAGTACTTC. Its translation: CASLEAQYF.

The genes are TRBV5-8 and TRBJ2-2, with D unclear. Germline-derived CDR1 and CDR2 are SGHTS and YDEGEE. CDR3 length: 14 amino acids. V dropped 0 bases and J dropped 5 bases, with 8 bases sitting between them. DNA for the CDR3: TGTGCCAGCAGCTTGGCCTCGACAACCGGGGAGCTGTTTTTT. Translation: CASSLASTTGELFF.

The gene calls are TRBV28 and TRBJ1-4; D gene uncertain. The CDR3 is 15 residues long. V lost 7 bases, J lost 7 bases, and 19 bases lay in between. The germline V gene encodes CDR1 MDHEN and CDR2 SYDVKM. DNA for the CDR3: TGTGCCAGCACCGAGAGGGTCAGGATAGGTGAAAAACTGTTTTTT. This sequence encodes CASTERVRIGEKLFF. Full variable domain (rest looked up from reference TRBV28 and TRBJ1-4): DVKVTQSSRYLVKRTGEKVFLECVQDMDHENMFWYRQDPGLGLRLIYFSYDVKMKEKGDIPEGYSVSREKKERFSLILESASTNQTSMYLCASTERVRIGEKLFFGSGTQLSVL.

The CDR3 sequence is CASSSVTGSNQPQHF. The CDR3 region has the DNA TGTGCCAGCAGCTCCGTTACAGGTAGCAATCAGCCCCAGCATTTT. The chain joins TRBV7-2 to TRBJ1-5; the D gene is possibly TRBD1 (5 bases). Germline V gives CDR1 SGHTA, CDR2 FQGNSA. V lost 4 bases, J lost 0 bases, and 10 bases lay in between. The CDR3 covers 15 residues.

V is TRBV3-1 (or the pseudogene TRBV3-2) and J is TRBJ2-3, with D hard to call. The CDR3 spans 15 residues. Trimming removed 1 base from V and 3 bases from J, with 11 bases in between. The germline CDR1 and CDR2 sequences are LGHDT and YNNKEL (reference sequence). The CDR3 region is CASSQGPYGTDTQYF. In DNA form, the CDR3 reads TGTGCCAGCAGCCAAGGGCCTTACGGGACAGATACGCAGTATTTT.

The V call is TRBV5-1, the J call TRBJ2-5, with D perhaps matching TRBD2 (5 bases). Looked up from germline, CDR1 is SGHRS and CDR2 is YFSETQ. This CDR3 has 14 amino acids. The germline V and J ends were trimmed by 3 bases and 2 bases, with 11 bases remaining between them. Here the CDR3 reads CASSSPPGQETQYF. For the CDR3, the DNA is TGCGCCAGCAGCTCGCCTCCGGGGCAAGAGACCCAGTACTTC.

This clone has more than one count but fewer than ten. The chain couples TRBV7-3 to TRBJ2-1; 7 bases are a match to TRBD1. There are 15 residues in the CDR3. V lost 5 bases to trimming and J lost 1 base; unmatched junction nucleotides: 5. CDR1 and CDR2 (germline): SGHTA, FQGTGA. CDR3 sequence: CASSPRGKSYNEQFF. In DNA form, the CDR3 reads TGTGCCAGCAGCCCCAGGGGGAAGTCCTACAATGAGCAGTTCTTC.

Regarding this clone: At the DNA level, this CDR3 is encoded by other sequences in the same sample as well. The chain is built from TRBV5-1 and TRBJ1-1; D is perhaps TRBD1 (6 bases). This CDR3 is 13 amino acids long. The germline V and J ends were trimmed by 4 bases and 0 bases, with 7 bases remaining between them. Germline CDR1 SGHRS, CDR2 YFSETQ. CDR3 DNA: TGCGCCAGCAGCCCAGGGGTGAACACTGAAGCTTTCTTT. Amino acid sequence: CASSPGVNTEAFF.

The chain carries TRBV5-1 and TRBJ2-5, with no clear D. Germline V gene data show CDR1 as SGHRS and CDR2 as YFSETQ. Deletions cut 1 base from V and 2 bases from J, with 9 bases between. This CDR3 contains 14 residues. The DNA for the CDR3 is TGCGCCAGCAGCTTGTTGCAGAATCAAGAGACCCAGTACTTC. Its translation: CASSLLQNQETQYF.

This chain joins TRBV2 and TRBJ2-6; D ambiguous. The CDR3 consists of 13 residues. V lost 7 bases and J 0 bases, leaving 4 bases between the germline ends. Looked up from germline, CDR1 is SNHLY and CDR2 is FYNNEI. CDR3 sequence reads: CASIGSGANVLTF. The CDR3 region has the DNA TGTGCCAGCATCGGCTCTGGGGCCAACGTCCTGACTTTC.